A single sample is the source of the 27 T cell receptor beta chains below, sequenced in a study of monozygotic twins with inflammatory bowel disease (dated by TCRdb to between 2019 and 2020). Library preparation was by 5' RACE. The sequencing machine was an Illumina HiSeq 2500. Once TCRdb had reprocessed the reads, it stored one entry per CDR3 protein sequence and supplied no DNA. This sample's table lists approximately 330,000 distinct CDR3 sequences. The ten top clones hold 2% to 2.5% of the sample. The sequenced sample consisted of blood. These receptors were obtained from a human donor with ulcerative colitis or Crohn's disease, or a healthy co-twin of an affected twin (not recorded which).

V is TRBV20-1 and J is TRBJ2-3; TCRdb returns TRBD1, unconfirmable since there is no DNA. This CDR3 comprises 15 residues. Germline CDR1 reads DFQATT; CDR2 reads SNEGSKA (reference sequence). CDR3 sequence: CSAPDREELTDTQYF.

This rearrangement joins TRBV12-3 or TRBV12-4 to TRBJ1-3; TCRdb gives TRBD1 as the D gene, but with no DNA this cannot be confirmed. The CDR3 length is 15 residues. CDR3 protein: CASSPENLGGDTIYF.

V gene TRBV18 combines with J gene TRBJ2-1; the TRBD1 assignment by TCRdb is unverifiable without DNA. This CDR3 is built from 17 residues. CDR1 KGHSH and CDR2 LQKENI come from the germline V gene. The CDR3 sequence: CASSPPTRAGSYNEQFF.

The rearrangement links TRBV7-6 to TRBJ2-1; lacking DNA, the TRBD2 call made by TCRdb goes unchecked. Germline CDR1 SGHVS, CDR2 FNYEAQ. This CDR3 is 18 amino acids long. The CDR3 region is CASSLAPTSSGRGYEQFF.

The chain carries TRBV20-1 and TRBJ1-5; TCRdb's D call, TRBD1, is unchecked because there is no DNA. From germline, CDR1 is DFQATT and CDR2 SNEGSKA (reference sequence). There are 18 residues in the CDR3. This CDR3 reads CSATLLQGEYRENQPQHF.

The chain couples TRBV20-1 to TRBJ2-1; with no DNA, the TCRdb D assignment of TRBD1 cannot be verified. Per germline, CDR1 DFQATT and CDR2 SNEGSKA (reference sequence). The CDR3 is made up of 14 amino acids. The CDR3 sequence is CSAPRASSYNEQFF.

The chain uses TRBV9 and TRBJ2-5; TCRdb returns TRBD2, unconfirmable since there is no DNA. The length of the CDR3 is 16 residues. Germline CDR1 is SGDLS and CDR2 is YYNGEE. The CDR3 loop reads CASSVDASGTRQTQYF.

The V and J genes are TRBV20-1 and TRBJ2-5; the D call of TRBD2 rests on TCRdb alone, since no DNA is present to check it. The CDR3 contains 14 residues. The V gene's germline CDR1 is DFQATT and CDR2 SNEGSKA (reference sequence). CDR3 protein: CSARGGGGQETQYF.

The gene calls are TRBV5-1 and TRBJ1-3. This CDR3 spans 15 amino acids. Germline CDR1 reads SGHRS; CDR2 reads YFSETQ. This chain's CDR3 is CASSLDRPTGNTIYF.

V gene TRBV6-6 combines with J gene TRBJ2-2. The CDR3 totals 14 residues. Looked up from germline, CDR1 is MNHNY and CDR2 is SVGAGI (reference sequence). CDR3 loop: CASRIAAVTGELFF.

The chain combines TRBV30 with TRBJ1-1; there is no DNA to check the TCRdb D call of TRBD1. The germline V gene encodes CDR1 GTSNPN and CDR2 SVGIG (reference sequence). The CDR3 has 15 residues. The CDR3 region is CAWLRTATMNTEAFF. The complete variable domain, with remaining parts taken from reference TRBV30 and TRBJ1-1, reads SQTIHQWPATLVQPVGSPLSLECTVEGTSNPNLYWYRQAAGRGLQLLFYSVGIGQISSEVPQNLSASRPQDRQFILSSKKLLLSDSGFYLCAWLRTATMNTEAFFGQGTRLTVV.

CDR3 region: CASGGGIYSNQPQHF. The J gene is TRBJ1-5, the V gene TRBV4-1; TCRdb picks TRBD1, but there is no DNA to check that call. CDR3 size: 15 residues. Germline CDR1 and CDR2: MGHRA and YSYEKL.

The CDR3 here is CASSIGSSYNEQFF. The J gene is TRBJ2-1, the V gene TRBV4-1. Germline V lookup: CDR1 MGHRA, CDR2 YSYEKL. CDR3 length: 14 residues.

The chain carries TRBV7-2 and TRBJ1-5. This CDR3 has 13 amino acids. In germline, CDR1 is SGHTA, CDR2 FQGNSA. CDR3 region: CASSLERGQPQYF.

The chain links TRBV28 to TRBJ2-1; TCRdb proposes TRBD2, but this gene call is untestable without DNA. Per germline, CDR1 MDHEN and CDR2 SYDVKM. This CDR3 has 15 residues. CDR3 sequence reads: CASSLRLGGAGEQFF.

The chain is built from TRBV5-1 and TRBJ2-3; no DNA is available, so the TRBD1 call from TCRdb remains unchecked. Germline V gene sequence: CDR1 SGHRS, CDR2 YFSETQ. This CDR3 comprises 14 residues. CDR3: CASSTGQSLDTQYF.

This chain connects TRBV12-3 or TRBV12-4 to TRBJ2-1; TCRdb names TRBD1, which stays unverified in the absence of DNA. There are 14 residues in the CDR3. The CDR3 sequence is CASSPFRDNNEQFF.

V is TRBV5-1 and J is TRBJ2-7; with no DNA, the TCRdb D assignment of TRBD1 cannot be verified. CDR1 is SGHRS, CDR2 YFSETQ, per germline. This CDR3 is built from 14 residues. CDR3 amino acids: CASSTGLEYGRQYF.

The chain couples TRBV20-1 to TRBJ2-5. Per the germline V gene, CDR1 is DFQATT and CDR2 is SNEGSKA (reference sequence). The CDR3 is made up of 14 amino acids. The CDR3 protein is CSARVVPVQETQYF.

The V call is TRBV5-1, the J call TRBJ1-1. CDR1 and CDR2 (germline): SGHRS, YFSETQ. The CDR3 has 14 amino acids. CDR3 residues: CASSSAEVGTEAFF. The full variable domain, completed using reference TRBV5-1 and TRBJ1-1, is KAGVTQTPRYLIKTRGQQVTLSCSPISGHRSVSWYQQTPGQGLQFLFEYFSETQRNKGNFPGRFSGRQFSNSRSEMNVSTLELGDSALYLCASSSAEVGTEAFFGQGTRLTVV.

This chain uses TRBV29-1 with TRBJ2-1; the D gene TCRdb calls, TRBD1, cannot be checked with no DNA. The CDR3 covers 15 residues. Germline V gives CDR1 SQVTM, CDR2 ANQGSEA. CDR3 in amino acids: CSVQGTPASYNEQFF.

This rearrangement joins TRBV5-1 to TRBJ2-7; the D call of TRBD2 rests on TCRdb alone, since no DNA is present to check it. The CDR3 has 15 amino acids. The germline V gene has CDR1 SGHRS and CDR2 YFSETQ. This CDR3 is CASSSLPDGGLEQYF.

The V gene is TRBV20-1, the J gene TRBJ2-3. Germline lookup yields CDR1 DFQATT and CDR2 SNEGSKA (reference sequence). The CDR3 loop spans 14 amino acids. Here the CDR3 reads CSARRLASTDTQYF.

The J gene is TRBJ2-7, the V gene TRBV2; TCRdb lists TRBD1, though no DNA is available to test this call. Germline V CDR1 and CDR2: SNHLY, FYNNEI. The CDR3 is 14 amino acids. CDR3 region: CASSDRSPPDEQYF.

The gene calls are TRBV20-1 and TRBJ1-1; TCRdb picks TRBD1, but there is no DNA to check that call. This CDR3 is 14 amino acids long. CDR1 is DFQATT and CDR2 is SNEGSKA in the germline V gene (reference sequence). CDR3: CSAGTTGDYTEAFF.

The CDR3 loop is CSARLSSGRLSYNEQFF. The chain combines TRBV20-1 with TRBJ2-1; absent DNA, TCRdb's TRBD2 call cannot be checked. The germline V gene encodes CDR1 DFQATT and CDR2 SNEGSKA (reference sequence). This CDR3 is built from 17 residues.

The rearrangement links TRBV28 to TRBJ2-7; with no DNA, the TCRdb D assignment of TRBD1 cannot be verified. The CDR3 loop spans 15 amino acids. Germline CDR1 MDHEN, CDR2 SYDVKM. Here the CDR3 reads CASREGASQGYEQYF.